Following are 10 T cell receptor beta chains from one sample sequenced in a study of early T cells in non-severe SARS-CoV-2 infection. TCRdb ran MiXCR on the 5' RACE reads and lists one entry per CDR3 protein. The data contain some 48,000 distinct CDR3 sequences, about 13% of them seen just once; the ten biggest clones take up roughly 10%. Sequencing was done on a sample of whole blood. The source is an adult who was a healthcare worker with PCR-confirmed SARS-CoV-2 infection or an uninfected control (not recorded which).

Note on this clonotype: A much larger clone differs from this one at a single base, so this may be a read error. No conserved phenylalanine or tryptophan ends this CDR3, so it is likely a read error. The chain combines TRBV3-1 with TRBJ2-7, with 14 bases lining up with TRBD2. Germline-derived CDR1 and CDR2 are LGHDT and YNNKEL (reference sequence). The CDR3 is 15 residues long. Trimming took 3 bases from V and 3 from J; bases not matched to a gene: 1. The CDR3 spells CASSQGLAGDYEQYI. As DNA, the CDR3 is TGTGCCAGCAGCCAGGGACTAGCGGGGGACTACGAGCAGTACATC.

This clonotype turned up a few times. This chain uses TRBV6-5 with TRBJ1-4, with a tentative D call TRBD1 (5 bases). Germline assignment: CDR1 MNHEY and CDR2 SVGAGI. This CDR3 is 16 amino acids long. Deletions cut 2 bases from V and 2 bases from J, with 12 bases between. The CDR3 DNA is TGTGCCAGCAGTTACGAGGCCAGGGCCACTAATGAAAAACTGTTTTTT. It specifies CASSYEARATNEKLFF.

This sequence joins TRBV7-3 and TRBJ2-7; 9 bases line up with TRBD1. With 4 bases clipped from V and 6 bases from J, the junction kept 7 bases outside the gene matches. The CDR3 is 14 residues long. Looked up from germline, CDR1 is SGHTA and CDR2 is FQGTGA. CDR3 region: CASSSTGTGLEQYF. The CDR3 DNA reads TGTGCCAGCAGCTCCACCGGGACAGGGCTCGAGCAGTACTTC. The full variable domain, its missing parts supplied by reference TRBV7-3 and TRBJ2-7, is GAGVSQTPSNKVTEKGKYVELRCDPISGHTALYWYRQSLGQGPEFLIYFQGTGAADDSGLPNDRFFAVRPEGSVSTLKIQRTERGDSAVYLCASSSTGTGLEQYFGPGTRLTVT.

This clonotype has ten or more counts. The chain employs TRBV20-1 and TRBJ2-1; the match to TRBD2 covers 10 bases. V lost 2 bases to trimming and J lost 4 bases; unmatched junction nucleotides: 5. Looked up from germline, CDR1 is DFQATT and CDR2 is SNEGSKA (reference sequence). This CDR3 contains 15 residues. Here the CDR3 reads CSARFPSGGYNEQFF. CDR3 DNA sequence: TGCAGTGCTAGATTTCCTAGCGGGGGATACAATGAGCAGTTCTTC.

J is TRBJ1-1 and V is TRBV9; D perhaps matches TRBD1 (5 bases). Germline CDR1 and CDR2: SGDLS and YYNGEE. CDR3 size: 15 residues. Trimming took 0 bases from V and 3 from J, leaving 12 bases between them. In nucleotides, the CDR3 is TGTGCCAGCAGCGTAGGAGGAGACAGACACACTGAAGCTTTCTTT. Protein sequence: CASSVGGDRHTEAFF.

This clonotype was picked up many times. The chain uses TRBV4-1 and TRBJ2-2, with D unresolved. This CDR3 has 17 amino acids. Germline-derived CDR1 and CDR2 are MGHRA and YSYEKL. The ends were cut back, 1 base at V and 7 bases at J, with 19 bases in the middle. CDR3 loop: CASSQVDLGLSVGELFF. The CDR3 bases are TGCGCCAGCAGCCAAGTTGACCTGGGCCTCTCAGTCGGGGAGCTGTTTTTT.

This clonotype was seen a few times. This rearrangement joins TRBV5-1 to TRBJ1-1; TRBD1 might be the D (6 bases). Per germline, CDR1 SGHRS and CDR2 YFSETQ. V lost 3 bases and J lost 0, with 9 bases in between. The CDR3 consists of 14 residues. DNA for the CDR3: TGCGCCAGCAGCTGGGACACCATGAACACTGAAGCTTTCTTT. Protein product: CASSWDTMNTEAFF.

This sequence joins TRBV20-1 and TRBJ1-5, with a possible D match to TRBD1 (5 bases). Germline V gives CDR1 DFQATT, CDR2 SNEGSKA (reference sequence). The V end was cut by 3 bases, the J end by 2 bases, with 17 bases between. The CDR3 extends over 16 amino acids. In nucleotides, the CDR3 is TGCAGTGCTAGGAGGCTCCAGGGATCGGGCAATCAGCCCCAGCATTTT. It specifies CSARRLQGSGNQPQHF.

This clonotype has ten or more counts. The genes are TRBV19 and TRBJ2-6; 8 positions match TRBD1. With 8 bases clipped from V and 0 bases from J, the junction kept 18 bases outside the gene matches. CDR3 size: 20 residues. The germline V gene encodes CDR1 LNHDA and CDR2 SQIVND (reference sequence). The CDR3 spells CASSPTGTGMESSGANVLTF. The DNA for the CDR3 is TGTGCCAGTTCTCCAACCGGGACAGGTATGGAGAGCTCTGGGGCCAACGTCCTGACTTTC.

This clonotype was detected many times. The chain combines TRBV20-1 with TRBJ1-1; weak D call: TRBD1 (6 bases). This CDR3 comprises 16 residues. Germline CDR1 reads DFQATT; CDR2 reads SNEGSKA (reference sequence). DNA of the CDR3: TGCTTCCCCCCCCTTAATGTTAGGACAGCAGACACTGAAGCTTTCTTT. Protein sequence: CFPPLNVRTADTEAFF.